This T cell receptor (beta chain) was captured in a study of cytomegalovirus exposure and HLA in healthy donors. Study observations and caveats: Across donors, most TCRs were seen rarely, yet some public ones were widespread. The sole available immune exposure information was CMV serostatus. Analysis was performed later, and it showed HLA-associated TCR beta chains to be more clonally expanded than equally common others.

Concerning this clone itself: Antigen specificity is unknown.

13 Jbeta primers and 60 Vbeta primers were used for the PCR. The assay was immunoSEQ multiplex PCR, and TCRdb's table has in-frame clones only and misses some. The repertoire consists of over 150,000 clones, with 77% occurring once and the leading ten covering roughly 3.7%. Sequencing was done on a sample of PBMCs. The clonotype comes from a woman aged 60-70 years in good health and CMV-seropositive.

The CDR3 region is CASSVDRQGAGYGYTF. Written as DNA, the CDR3 is TGTGCCAGCAGCGTAGACAGACAGGGGGCGGGGTATGGCTACACCTTC. The chain has TRBV9 and TRBJ1-2; 10 positions agree with TRBD1. V trimming: 0 bases; J trimming: 5 bases; junction bases outside the gene matches: 7. Germline values: CDR1 SGDLS, CDR2 YYNGEE. This CDR3 has 16 residues.